These 3 T cell receptor beta chains share one sample of origin, sequenced in a study of blood T cells in healthy people across ages. Then a second PCR, running roughly 7 to 11 cycles, was carried out with a sample-barcoded 5' primer and a J-beta primer mix. TCRdb reprocessed the 5' RACE reads with MiXCR, giving one entry per CDR3 protein. The sample lists hundreds of thousands of distinct CDR3 sequences, about 54% occurring once. Material: blood. The source is a man aged 55 to 70 in good health.

Comment on this clonotype: A junction end diverges from the germline sequence, so it may reflect a read error. The chain has TRBV11-2 and TRBJ1-1; 7 bases match TRBD1. The CDR3 is 13 residues long. Germline-derived CDR1 and CDR2 are SGHAT and FQNNGV. CDR3 coding DNA: TGCGCCAGCAGCGGACAGGAGAACACTGAAGCTTTCTTT. Its protein is CASSGQENTEAFF.

This clonotype has just a few counts. CDR3 DNA: TGTGCCAGTAGTACCGGGACAGGGGGCGCGGAGACCCAGTACTTC. Amino acids: CASSTGTGGAETQYF. J is TRBJ2-5 and V is TRBV19, with 12 bases identical to TRBD1. V was pared by 4 bases and J by 5 bases, with 5 bases of the junction left unmatched. This CDR3 contains 15 residues. The V gene's germline CDR1 is LNHDA and CDR2 SQIVND (reference sequence).

Of note for this clonotype: A much larger clone lies one base from this, so it may be a read error. The chain couples TRBV7-8 to TRBJ2-5; D perhaps matches TRBD1 (7 bases). The CDR3 runs to 15 residues. The germline CDR1 and CDR2 sequences are SGHVS and FQNEAQ. The CDR3 coding sequence is TGTGCCGGCAGCTTAGGAGGGGGCCCCTACAATGAGCAGTACTTC. Its translation: CAGSLGGGPYNEQYF. The variable domain in full, completed from reference TRBV7-8 and TRBJ2-5, reads GAGVSQSPRYKVAKRGQDVALRCDPISGHVSLFWYQQALGQGPEFLTYFQNEAQLDKSGLPSDRFFAERPEGSVSTLKIQRTQQEDSAVYLCAGSLGGGPYNEQYFGPGTRLLVL.